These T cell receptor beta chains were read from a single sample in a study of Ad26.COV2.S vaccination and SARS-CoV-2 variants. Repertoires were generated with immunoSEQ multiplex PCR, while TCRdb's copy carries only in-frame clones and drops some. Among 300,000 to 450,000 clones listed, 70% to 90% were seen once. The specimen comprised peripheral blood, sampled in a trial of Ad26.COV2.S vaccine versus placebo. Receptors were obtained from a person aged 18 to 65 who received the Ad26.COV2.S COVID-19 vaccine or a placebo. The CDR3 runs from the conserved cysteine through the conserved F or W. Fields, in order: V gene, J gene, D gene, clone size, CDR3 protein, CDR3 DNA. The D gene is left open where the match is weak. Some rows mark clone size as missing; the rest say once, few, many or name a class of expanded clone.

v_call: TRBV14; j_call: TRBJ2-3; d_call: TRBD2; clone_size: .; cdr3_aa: CASSEEGPLAGADGTDTQYF; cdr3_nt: TGTGCCAGCAGCGAGGAGGGGCCGCTAGCGGGGGCCGATGGCACAGATACGCAGTATTTT
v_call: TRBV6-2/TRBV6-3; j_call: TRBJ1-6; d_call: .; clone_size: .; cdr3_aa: CASSYGRSSSYNSPLHF; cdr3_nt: TGTGCCAGCAGTTACGGACGCTCAAGCTCCTATAATTCACCCCTCCACTTT
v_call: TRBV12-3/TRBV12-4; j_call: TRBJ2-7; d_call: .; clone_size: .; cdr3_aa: CASSLGSHEQYF; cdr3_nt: TGTGCCAGCAGTTTAGGTTCCCACGAGCAGTACTTC
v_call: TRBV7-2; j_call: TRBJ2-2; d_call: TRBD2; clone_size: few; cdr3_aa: CASSFPGLAGEPSTGELFF; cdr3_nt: TGTGCCAGCAGCTTTCCGGGACTAGCGGGGGAACCGAGCACCGGGGAGCTGTTTTTT
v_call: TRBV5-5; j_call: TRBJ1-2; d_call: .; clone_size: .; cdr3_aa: CASSLSLAGVTNRYTF; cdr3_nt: TGTGCCAGCAGCTTGTCGCTTGCGGGGGTGACCAATCGCTACACCTTC
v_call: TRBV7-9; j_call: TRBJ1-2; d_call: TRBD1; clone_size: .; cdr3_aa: CASSLGAGQGPQRYTF; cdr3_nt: TGTGCCAGCAGCTTAGGGGCGGGACAGGGACCTCAGCGCTACACCTTC
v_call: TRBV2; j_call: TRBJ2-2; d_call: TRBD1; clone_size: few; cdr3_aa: CASSPGQVSTGELFF; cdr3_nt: TGTGCCAGCAGCCCGGGACAGGTGTCCACCGGGGAGCTGTTTTTT
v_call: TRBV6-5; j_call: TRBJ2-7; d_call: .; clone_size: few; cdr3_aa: CASSPQGNSYEQYF; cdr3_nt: TGTGCCAGCAGCCCCCAGGGAAACTCCTACGAGCAGTACTTC
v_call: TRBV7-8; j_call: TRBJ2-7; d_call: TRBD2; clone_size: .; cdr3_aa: CASSYAGGTSYEQYF; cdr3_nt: TGTGCCAGCAGCTACGCGGGAGGAACCTCCTACGAGCAGTACTTC
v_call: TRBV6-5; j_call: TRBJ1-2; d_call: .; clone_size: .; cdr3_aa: CAAYGLWGNGYTF; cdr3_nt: TGTGCCGCCTACGGGCTTTGGGGTAATGGCTACACCTTC
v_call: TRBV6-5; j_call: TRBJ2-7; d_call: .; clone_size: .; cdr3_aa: CASRDTNSKEQYF; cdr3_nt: TGTGCCAGCAGAGATACTAATTCTAAGGAGCAGTACTTC
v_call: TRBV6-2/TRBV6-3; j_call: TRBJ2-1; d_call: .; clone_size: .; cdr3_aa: CASSSVLYGEQFF; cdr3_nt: TGTGCCAGCAGCTCCGTCCTCTATGGGGAGCAGTTCTTC
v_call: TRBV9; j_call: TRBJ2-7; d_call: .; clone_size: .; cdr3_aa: CASSTGPGDEQYF; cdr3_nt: TGTGCCAGCAGCACGGGACCTGGGGACGAGCAGTACTTC
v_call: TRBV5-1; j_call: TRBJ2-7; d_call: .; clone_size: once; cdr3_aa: CASSSGPAYEQYF; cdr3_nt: TGCGCCAGCAGCTCGGGACCAGCCTACGAGCAGTACTTC
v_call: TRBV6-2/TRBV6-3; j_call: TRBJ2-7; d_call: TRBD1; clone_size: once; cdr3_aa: CASSGRDSFVRQQYF; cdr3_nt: TGTGCCAGCAGTGGACGGGACAGCTTCGTTCGTCAGCAGTACTTC
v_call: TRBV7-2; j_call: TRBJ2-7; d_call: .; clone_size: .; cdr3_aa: CASSPSGHSYEQYF; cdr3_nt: TGTGCCAGCAGCCCCTCCGGTCACTCCTACGAGCAGTACTTC
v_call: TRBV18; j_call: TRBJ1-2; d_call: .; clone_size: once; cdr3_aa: CASSPNKANYGYTF; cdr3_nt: TGTGCCAGCTCACCAAATAAGGCTAACTATGGCTACACCTTC
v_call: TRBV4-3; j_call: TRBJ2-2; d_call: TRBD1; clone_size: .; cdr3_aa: CASSQAGQGGPGELFF; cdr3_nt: TGCGCCAGCAGCCAAGCGGGACAGGGGGGGCCCGGGGAGCTGTTTTTT
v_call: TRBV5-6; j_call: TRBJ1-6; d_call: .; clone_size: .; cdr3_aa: CASSLEGYNSPLHF; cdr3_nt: TGTGCCAGCAGCTTGGAGGGGTATAATTCACCCCTCCACTTT
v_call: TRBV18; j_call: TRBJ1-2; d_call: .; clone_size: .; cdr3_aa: CASSENRVSMSSYGYTF; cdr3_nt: TGTGCCAGCTCAGAAAACAGGGTATCCATGAGTTCCTATGGCTACACCTTC
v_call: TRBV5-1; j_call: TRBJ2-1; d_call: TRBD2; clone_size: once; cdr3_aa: CASRTGTSGREQFF; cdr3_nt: TGCGCCAGCAGAACCGGGACTAGCGGGAGGGAGCAGTTCTTC
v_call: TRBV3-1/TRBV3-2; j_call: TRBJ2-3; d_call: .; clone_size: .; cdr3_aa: CASSQTADTQYF; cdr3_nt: TGTGCCAGCAGTCAAACGGCAGATACGCAGTATTTT
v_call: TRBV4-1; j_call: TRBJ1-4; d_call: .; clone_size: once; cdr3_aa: CASSQLRLDSHNEKLFF; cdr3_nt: TGCGCCAGCAGCCAACTGCGTTTAGACAGCCATAATGAAAAACTGTTTTTT
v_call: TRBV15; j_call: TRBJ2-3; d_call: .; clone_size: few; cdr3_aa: CATSRVTGEGQYF; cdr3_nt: TGTGCCACCAGCAGAGTGACAGGGGAGGGGCAGTATTTT
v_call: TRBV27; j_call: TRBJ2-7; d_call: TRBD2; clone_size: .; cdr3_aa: CASSLAGGTYEQYF; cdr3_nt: TGTGCCAGCAGCCTAGCGGGAGGAACCTACGAGCAGTACTTC
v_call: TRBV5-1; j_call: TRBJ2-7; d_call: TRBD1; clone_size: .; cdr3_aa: CASSLSGTAYEQYF; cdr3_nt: TGCGCCAGCAGCTTGTCCGGGACAGCCTACGAGCAGTACTTC
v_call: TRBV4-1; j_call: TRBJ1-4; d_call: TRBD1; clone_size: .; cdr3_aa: CASSHKGQGGEKLFF; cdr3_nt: TGCGCCAGCAGCCATAAAGGGCAGGGGGGGGAAAAACTGTTTTTT
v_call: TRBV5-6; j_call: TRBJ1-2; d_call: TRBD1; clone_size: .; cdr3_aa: CASSPKGADYGYTF; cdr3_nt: TGTGCCAGCAGTCCCAAGGGGGCAGACTATGGCTACACCTTC
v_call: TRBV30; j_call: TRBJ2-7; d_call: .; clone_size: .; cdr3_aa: CAWSVAEEQYF; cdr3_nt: TGTGCCTGGAGTGTTGCAGAAGAGCAGTACTTC
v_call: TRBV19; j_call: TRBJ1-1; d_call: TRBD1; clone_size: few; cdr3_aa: CASSGGQGRTEAFF; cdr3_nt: TGTGCCAGTAGTGGGGGACAGGGGAGAACTGAAGCTTTCTTT
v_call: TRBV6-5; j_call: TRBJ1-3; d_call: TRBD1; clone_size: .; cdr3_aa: CASSFTGTGFGNTIYF; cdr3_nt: TGTGCCAGCAGTTTTACCGGGACAGGGTTTGGAAACACCATATATTTT
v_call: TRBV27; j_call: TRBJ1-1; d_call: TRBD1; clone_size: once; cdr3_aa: CASSPSQGAAPISEAFF; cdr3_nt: TGTGCCAGCAGTCCCTCACAGGGGGCGGCCCCCATATCGGAAGCTTTCTTT
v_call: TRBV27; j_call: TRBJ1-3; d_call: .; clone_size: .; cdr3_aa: CASSLPGPRKNTIYF; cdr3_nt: TGTGCCAGCAGTCTACCGGGACCGAGAAAAAACACCATATATTTT
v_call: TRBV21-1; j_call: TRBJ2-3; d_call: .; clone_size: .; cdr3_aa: CASWREGPADTQYF; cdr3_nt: TGTGCCAGCTGGCGGGAGGGCCCCGCAGATACGCAGTATTTT
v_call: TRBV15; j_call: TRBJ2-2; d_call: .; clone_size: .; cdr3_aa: CATSRVGTFNTGELFF; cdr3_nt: TGTGCCACCAGCAGAGTCGGGACGTTTAACACCGGGGAGCTGTTTTTT
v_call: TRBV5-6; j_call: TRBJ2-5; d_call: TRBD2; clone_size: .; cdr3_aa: CASSSKLAGDQETQYF; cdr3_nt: TGTGCCAGCAGCTCAAAATTAGCGGGAGACCAAGAGACCCAGTACTTC
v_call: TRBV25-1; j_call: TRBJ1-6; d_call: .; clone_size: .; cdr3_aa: CASSPKLGGAYSPLHF; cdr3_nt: TGTGCCAGCAGTCCTAAGTTGGGGGGGGCCTACTCACCCCTCCACTTT
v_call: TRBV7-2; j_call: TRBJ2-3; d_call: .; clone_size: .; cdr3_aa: CASSLGQGLITDTQYF; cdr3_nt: TGTGCCAGCAGCTTAGGGCAGGGGCTAATCACAGATACGCAGTATTTT
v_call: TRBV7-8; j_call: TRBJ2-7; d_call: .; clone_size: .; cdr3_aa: CASSLALSYEQYF; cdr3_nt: TGTGCCAGCAGCTTAGCGCTAAGCTACGAGCAGTACTTC
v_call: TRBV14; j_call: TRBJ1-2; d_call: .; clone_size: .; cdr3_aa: CASSQEARGYYGYTF; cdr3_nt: TGTGCCAGCAGCCAAGAGGCCAGGGGTTACTATGGCTACACCTTC
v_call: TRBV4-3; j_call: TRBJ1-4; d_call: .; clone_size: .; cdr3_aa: CASSQERTTVGGGDEKLFF; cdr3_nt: TGCGCCAGCAGCCAAGAGAGGACTACGGTGGGGGGTGGGGATGAAAAACTGTTTTTT
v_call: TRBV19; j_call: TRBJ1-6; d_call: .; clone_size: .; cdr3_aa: CASSKPTGNRTPLHF; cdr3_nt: TGTGCCAGTAGCAAACCTACAGGGAATCGGACACCCCTCCACTTT
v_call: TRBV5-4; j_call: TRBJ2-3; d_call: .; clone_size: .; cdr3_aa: CASSLGGGGDTDTQYF; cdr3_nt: TGTGCCAGCAGCCTGGGGGGAGGTGGGGACACAGATACGCAGTATTTT
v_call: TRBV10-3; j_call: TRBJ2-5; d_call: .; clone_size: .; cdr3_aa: CAISRQEETQYF; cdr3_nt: TGTGCCATCAGCAGACAGGAAGAGACCCAGTACTTC
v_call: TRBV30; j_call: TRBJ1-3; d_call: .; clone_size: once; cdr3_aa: CAWSVGAGISGNTIYF; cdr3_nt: TGTGCCTGGAGTGTGGGGGCAGGCATCTCTGGAAACACCATATATTTT
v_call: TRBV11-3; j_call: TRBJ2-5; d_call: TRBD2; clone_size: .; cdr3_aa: CASSFSGGAGETQYF; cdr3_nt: TGTGCCAGCAGCTTTAGCGGGGGGGCCGGGGAGACCCAGTACTTC
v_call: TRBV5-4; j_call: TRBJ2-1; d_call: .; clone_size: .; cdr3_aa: CASSRGGSGTYNEQFF; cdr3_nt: TGTGCCAGCAGTAGGGGGGGGTCAGGTACCTACAATGAGCAGTTCTTC
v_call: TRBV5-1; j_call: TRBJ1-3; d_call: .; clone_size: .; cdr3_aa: CASSLGQNSGNTIYF; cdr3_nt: TGCGCCAGCAGCTTGGGGCAGAACTCTGGAAACACCATATATTTT
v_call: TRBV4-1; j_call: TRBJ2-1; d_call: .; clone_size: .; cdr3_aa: CASSQIDGVRNEQFF; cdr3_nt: TGCGCCAGCAGCCAGATTGATGGGGTTCGCAATGAGCAGTTCTTC
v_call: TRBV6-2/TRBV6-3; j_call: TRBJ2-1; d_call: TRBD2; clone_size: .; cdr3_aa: CASSYSSSGNNEQFF; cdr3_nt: TGTGCCAGCAGTTACAGTTCTAGCGGGAACAATGAGCAGTTCTTC
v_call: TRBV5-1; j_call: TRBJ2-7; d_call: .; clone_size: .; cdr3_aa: CASRFSGAPNYEQYF; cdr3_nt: TGCGCCAGCAGGTTCAGCGGTGCCCCAAACTACGAGCAGTACTTC
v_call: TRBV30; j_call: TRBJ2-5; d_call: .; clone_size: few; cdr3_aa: CAWSQETQYF; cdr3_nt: TGTGCCTGGAGTCAGGAGACCCAGTACTTC
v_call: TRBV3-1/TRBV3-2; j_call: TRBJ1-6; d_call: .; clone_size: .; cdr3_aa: CASMGNSPLHF; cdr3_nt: TGTGCCAGCATGGGGAACTCACCCCTCCACTTT
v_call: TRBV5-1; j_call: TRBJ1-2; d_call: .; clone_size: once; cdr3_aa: CASSLGLSYGYTF; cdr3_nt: TGCGCCAGCAGCTTGGGGCTGAGCTATGGCTACACCTTC
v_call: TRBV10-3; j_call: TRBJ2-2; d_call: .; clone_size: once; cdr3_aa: CAISGRDTGELFF; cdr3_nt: TGTGCCATCAGTGGACGGGACACCGGGGAGCTGTTTTTT